The TCR beta chain under discussion was sequenced for a study of PD-L1 blockade in urothelial cancer. Looking at the study overall: Male patients with bladder-origin urothelial cancer numbered about 85% of the 29. At 6 weeks and at 3 weeks (second dose) after treatment start, blood was analyzed. The median T cell count in blood samples was roughly 140,000.

The CDR3 consists of 16 residues. Germline trimming cut 0 bases from V and 7 bases from J; bases unmatched to any gene: 7. Germline loops: CDR1 SGDLS, CDR2 YYNGEE. The patients had locally advanced or metastatic urothelial carcinoma. Only in-frame clones appear in the TCRdb table, and some are missing; sequencing was by immunoSEQ multiplex PCR. The table lists some 45,000 clones, 88% of them singletons. The source of this sequence is a man older than 75 with urothelial cancer. This rearrangement joins TRBV9 to TRBJ2-1, with 10 bases lining up with TRBD2. The sample consisted of PBMCs, taken around atezolizumab (anti-PD-L1) treatment. The CDR3 nucleotides read TGTGCCAGCAGCGTAGTTTGGACTAGCGGACCGAATGAGCAGTTCTTC. Amino acids: CASSVVWTSGPNEQFF.